This TCR beta chain was captured in a study of blood T cell repertoires in COVID-19 (dated by TCRdb to 2020 to 2022). The study in broad terms: Samples covering the acute and convalescent phases of COVID-19 were provided by collaborators in the United States, Italy and Spain. Subjects who had been exposed to COVID-19, were actively infected with it, or had recovered from it provided the deeply sampled blood TCRbeta repertoires that made up the dataset. The prospective study material was composed of cDNA or gDNA derived from T cells, B-cell-depleted T cells, or PBMCs. The samples were drawn from two sources: the first 160 participants of the ongoing ImmuneRACE study, and 1,000 to 1,500 subjects contributed by 6 global collaborators. The repertoires were released in a freely available public database intended as a resource for research on the immune response to SARS-CoV-2. A de-identified subject ID, COVID-19 status, age in years and sex were almost always included in the sample metadata. Where available, HLA class I and class II types were obtained from metadata supplied by the sample provider rather than from assay-based typing.

One collaborating source in Seattle enrolled patients during active infection and followed them longitudinally through the course of disease. The collaborating institutions used their own protocols to collect whole blood in K2EDTA tubes. Collaborator samples were shipped for TCRbeta analysis as frozen whole blood, isolated PBMCs, or DNA extracted from either sample type. Paper-wide results and their limitations: Clinical and demographic metadata were provided uncurated, with the amount varying by source and participant.

This clone was found a few times. The antigen it binds to is not known. Base qualities are not at hand, and no much larger clone is one base apart. The immunoSEQ Assay, a bias-controlled multiplex PCR, was used to amplify TCRbeta CDR3 regions from genomic DNA. The original pipeline was this. Within the assay, amplification of reference gene primers was used to estimate how many nucleated cells each sample contained. To quantify the absolute abundance of each unique TCRbeta CDR3 rearrangement, sequence reads were collapsed and filtered. For each sample, productive Simpson clonality was calculated by taking the square root of Simpson's diversity index across productive rearrangements. This is the immuneACCESS table as TCRdb keeps it, with only in-frame sequences that have V and J called. A part of the clones is gone; compared with another copy, unresolved V genes explain less than half, and the rest is unexplained. The DNA gave D and trimming, while V, J and clone size come from that table. For this sample the table gives approximately 290,000 clones, of which around 82% were detected only once. The ten largest clones take up 0.7% to 1% of the sample.

Trimming at the junction amounts to 5 bases on V and 5 bases on J, and the germline ends lie 12 bases apart. As encoded in the germline V gene, CDR1 is SGHTA while CDR2 is FQGNSA. The CDR3 runs 13 amino acids, cysteine and phenylalanine included. Of the read, only the CDR3 DNA is kept; its 39 bases are in frame from base 1. The sequenced material came from peripheral blood. The TCR originated in a human donor with COVID-19, enrolled during active disease. The donor label of this sample is uncertain. The V gene is TRBV7-2 and the J gene is TRBJ1-1; too little of a D gene remains to name it. The sequenced DNA is TGTGCCAGCAGCCAACTTCCCTGGACTGAAGCTTTCTTT. Translated, it gives CASSQLPWTEAFF.